This TCR beta chain was found in a study of blood T cell repertoires in COVID-19 (dated by TCRdb to 2020 to 2022). The study in broad terms: Samples from collaborators originated in the United States, Italy and Spain and spanned both the acute and convalescent phases of COVID-19. The material from the prospective study consisted of cDNA or gDNA derived from T cells, B-cell-depleted T cells, or PBMCs. Deeply sampled blood TCRbeta repertoires from subjects exposed to, actively infected with, or recovered from COVID-19 were included in the dataset. A freely available public database, intended as a resource for researchers studying the immune response to SARS-CoV-2, is where the repertoires were released. The samples were drawn from the first 160 participants of the ongoing ImmuneRACE study and from some 1,300 subjects provided by 6 global collaborators. Nearly every sample came with metadata listing a de-identified subject ID, COVID-19 status, age in years and sex. HLA class I and class II types, where available, came from metadata supplied by the sample provider rather than from assay-based typing. Summary of the overall study and its limitations: How much clinical and demographic metadata was included differed by source and by participant, and the metadata was provided uncurated.

Participants in the prospective study were aged roughly 18 to 100 years, lived in about two dozen United States geographic areas, and enrolled through a virtual design. To assign participants to cohorts, the prospective study relied on clinical history that participants themselves reported in a screening survey and a study questionnaire. ImmuneRACE Cohort 3 recovered participants were defined by two consecutive negative NP/OP PCR tests, healthcare professional clearance, or symptom resolution. In the prospective study, mobile phlebotomists collected whole blood, serum and a nasopharyngeal or oropharyngeal swab from each participant. Over a roughly two-month period, participants in the prospective study had the option of providing additional blood draws and questionnaires. Before DNA extraction, prospective study blood samples were shipped either frozen or at room temperature. On this clone itself: Its antigen is unknown. Base quality data are lacking; no much larger clone is found one base away.

The germline V end is reduced by 3 bases and the J end by 8 bases; junction bases left unmatched: 12. CDR1 and CDR2, per the germline V gene, are SGHRS and YFSETQ. The CDR3, cysteine through phenylalanine, is 16 amino acids long. Of the read, only the CDR3 DNA is kept; its 48 bases are in frame from base 1. TCRbeta CDR3 regions were amplified from genomic DNA using the immunoSEQ Assay, a bias-controlled multiplex PCR. Turning to the authors' computational methods: Within the assay, amplification of reference gene primers was used to estimate how many nucleated cells each sample contained. To quantify the absolute abundance of each unique TCRbeta CDR3 rearrangement, sequence reads were collapsed and filtered. Productive Simpson clonality was computed per sample as the square root of Simpson's diversity index over productive rearrangements. TCRdb's version of the immuneACCESS table is confined to in-frame rearrangements and falls short of the full clone set. An unresolved V gene accounts for under half of the shortfall where checked; the remainder is of unknown origin. That table furnishes V, J and clone size, whereas the DNA furnished D and trimming. The sample data list about 260,000 clones, and roughly 83% of these were observed just once. Roughly 2% of the sample comes from the top ten.

The source of this sequence is a woman between 45 and 60 years old who had recovered from COVID-19. The chain links TRBV5-1 with TRBJ2-1; 9 of the junction bases match TRBD2. Sequencing used PBMCs or T cells enriched from blood (not recorded which). In nucleotide form, the sequence is TGCGCCAGCAGCTCCCTCTCGGCGGGAGGGCAATATGAGCAGTTCTTC. Translated, it gives CASSSLSAGGQYEQFF. The full variable domain, with segments outside the CDR3 supplied by the reference TRBV5-1 and TRBJ2-1 proteins, appears as KAGVTQTPRYLIKTRGQQVTLSCSPISGHRSVSWYQQTPGQGLQFLFEYFSETQRNKGNFPGRFSGRQFSNSRSEMNVSTLELGDSALYLCASSSLSAGGQYEQFFGPGTRLTVL.